A selection of T cell receptor beta chains follows, all from one sample in a study of blood T cells in healthy people across ages. A single record per CDR3 protein comes from TCRdb applying MiXCR to the 5' RACE reads. The sample comprises over 950,000 distinct CDR3 sequences, 35% to 45% of which are singletons, and around 13% rests with the top ten. Source material: blood. Receptors were obtained from a man aged 18-30 years in good health. Each CDR3 is given with its conserved first and last residue. The D gene is left open where the match is weak. Not every row has a clone size; where given, it reads once, few, many or a size class.

V gene	D gene	J gene	clone size	CDR3 DNA	CDR3 protein
TRBV20-1	NA	TRBJ1-6	few	TGCAGTGCCAAATGGGGCTCCTATAATTCACCCCTCCACTTT	CSAKWGSYNSPLHF
TRBV28	NA	TRBJ1-5	NA	TGTGCCAGCAGTTCGCCCCAGTACCTGTCGCCCCAGCATTTT	CASSSPQYLSPQHF
TRBV9	NA	TRBJ1-1	NA	TGTGCCAGCAGCGTAGAGGACGGCCCCCCGAACACTGAAGCTTTCTTT	CASSVEDGPPNTEAFF
TRBV7-2	NA	TRBJ1-5	NA	TGTGCCAGCAGCTTCACAGGACTCGGGGGCAATCAGCCCCAGCATTTT	CASSFTGLGGNQPQHF
TRBV27	TRBD1	TRBJ1-5	NA	TGTGCCAGCAGAGACAGGGGGTTCCTTAGCAATCAGCCCCAGCATTTT	CASRDRGFLSNQPQHF
TRBV12-3/TRBV12-4	NA	TRBJ2-2	NA	TGTGTCAGCAGCCTGGGACCTACGAACACCGGGGAGCTGTTTTTT	CVSSLGPTNTGELFF
TRBV20-1	TRBD1	TRBJ2-1	NA	TGCAGTGCTACAGACCGGGACAGGGTAGTTAATGAGCAGTTCTTC	CSATDRDRVVNEQFF
TRBV7-9	TRBD1	TRBJ1-1	few	TGTGCCAGCAGCTTAGGGGGGACAGGGGGCTTCTCTGAAGCTTTCTTT	CASSLGGTGGFSEAFF
TRBV19	NA	TRBJ1-4	NA	TGTGCCACCAAGGGTGAAAAACTGTTTTTT	CATKGEKLFF
TRBV4-1	NA	TRBJ1-2	NA	TGCGCCAGCAGCCAAGGTAATAGAGGACACTACTATGGCTACACCTTC	CASSQGNRGHYYGYTF
TRBV29-1	NA	TRBJ1-2	NA	TGCAGCGTTGAAATTAACTATGGCTACACCTTC	CSVEINYGYTF
TRBV20-1	NA	TRBJ1-5	few	TGCAGTGCTAGAGGGCCGGCAGGAACCAATCAGCCCCAGCATTTT	CSARGPAGTNQPQHF
TRBV4-1	NA	TRBJ1-5	NA	TGCGCCAGCAGCCGATTAGGTAAAGGTCAGCCCCAGCATTTT	CASSRLGKGQPQHF
TRBV11-2	TRBD2	TRBJ2-1	few	TGTGCCAGCAGCCCGACTAGCTGGGATGAGCAGTTCTTC	CASSPTSWDEQFF
TRBV7-2	NA	TRBJ2-2	NA	TGTGCCAGCAGCTTAAGGTTGGGCAGTTTGACCGGGGAGCTGTTTTTT	CASSLRLGSLTGELFF
TRBV7-9	TRBD1	TRBJ2-4	few	TGTGCCAGCAGCCTCCAGGGACAGGGGAAAAACATTCAGTACTTC	CASSLQGQGKNIQYF
TRBV20-1	NA	TRBJ1-1	NA	TGCAGTGCTAGAGATCGGCAGAGTGAAGCTTTCTTT	CSARDRQSEAFF
TRBV12-5	NA	TRBJ2-2	NA	TGTGCTAGTGGTTTTTATCTGGCTACAGCGAACACCGGGGAGCTGTTTTTT	CASGFYLATANTGELFF
TRBV20-1	TRBD1	TRBJ2-2	once	TGCAGTGCTAGAGCGGGGGACAGGGTTAACACCGGGGAGCTGTTTTTT	CSARAGDRVNTGELFF
TRBV5-6	NA	TRBJ2-3	NA	TGTGCCAGCAGCTTGTGGGGTTGGGCCCAGACCCGGGCAGATACGCAGTATTTT	CASSLWGWAQTRADTQYF
TRBV11-2	NA	TRBJ2-3	many	TGTGCCAGCAGCTTCGGGGGGCGGAGCACAGATACGCAGTATTTT	CASSFGGRSTDTQYF
TRBV19	NA	TRBJ1-1	NA	TGTGCCAGTAGTATATTGAGGGCAGGAAGAAACACTGAAGCTTTCTTT	CASSILRAGRNTEAFF
TRBV25-1	NA	TRBJ2-3	few	TGTGCCAGCAGTGAATATGAGAGTAGGGCCTCACAAGATACGCAGTATTTT	CASSEYESRASQDTQYF
TRBV12-3/TRBV12-4	NA	TRBJ2-3	NA	TGTGCCAGCAGTTTTCCCACAAACACAGATACGCAGTATTTT	CASSFPTNTDTQYF
TRBV16	NA	TRBJ1-1	few	TGTGCCAGCAGCCAATCACCGGGTTATACTACTGAAGCTTTCTTT	CASSQSPGYTTEAFF
TRBV28	TRBD2	TRBJ2-3	few	TGTGCCAGCAGTTGGGGGGGAAATACGCAGTATTTT	CASSWGGNTQYF
TRBV20-1	TRBD1	TRBJ2-1	NA	TGCAGTGCTCCCGGGACAGGGTTCCATGAGCAGTTCTTC	CSAPGTGFHEQFF
TRBV7-2	TRBD1	TRBJ2-4	few	TGTGCCAGCAGCTCCGAGACAGGGACGATTGGCAAAAACATTCAGTACTTC	CASSSETGTIGKNIQYF
TRBV20-1	NA	TRBJ1-5	few	TGCAGTGTTCCGGGGAGCAATCAGCCCCAGCATTTT	CSVPGSNQPQHF
TRBV27	NA	TRBJ1-1	NA	TGTGCCAGCAGTCCCATCCCGGTGGGTTCTATGAACACTGAAGCTTTCTTT	CASSPIPVGSMNTEAFF
TRBV20-1	NA	TRBJ2-1	NA	TGCAGTGCTAGAGTCCCGACCAGCTCCTACAATGAGCAGTTCTTC	CSARVPTSSYNEQFF
TRBV20-1	NA	TRBJ1-4	NA	TGCAGTGCTGCCAGACCAGGGGTGGAAAAACTGTTTTTT	CSAARPGVEKLFF
TRBV15	TRBD2	TRBJ2-7	NA	TGTGCCACCAGCAGAGATCGACGAGCGGGGGCTGGCAATGAGCAGTACTTC	CATSRDRRAGAGNEQYF
TRBV5-1	NA	TRBJ2-5	NA	TGCGCCAGCAGCTTATATGTGAGCAGGGGTTTGCAAGAGACCCAGTACTTC	CASSLYVSRGLQETQYF
TRBV12-3/TRBV12-4	TRBD1	TRBJ1-6	NA	TGTGCCAGCAGTTCCGGACAGGGTGATTCACCCCTCCACTTT	CASSSGQGDSPLHF
TRBV28	NA	TRBJ1-5	few	TGTGCCAGCAGTTTATTAGAACAGCCCCAGCATTTT	CASSLLEQPQHF
TRBV4-1	NA	TRBJ2-2	NA	TGCGCCAGCAGCCAAGATCGGAATGCGTACGGGGAGCTGTTTTTT	CASSQDRNAYGELFF
TRBV3-1	NA	TRBJ2-3	NA	TGTGCCAGCAGCCCTTATTCGAGTGATATGCAGTATTTT	CASSPYSSDMQYF
TRBV12-3/TRBV12-4	NA	TRBJ2-7	NA	TGTGCCAGCAGTCGGACATCTATCGATGAGCAGTACTTC	CASSRTSIDEQYF
TRBV5-8	TRBD2	TRBJ2-1	NA	TGTGCCAGCAGCTTCGAACTAGCGGACGATGAGCAGTTCTTC	CASSFELADDEQFF